Here is one TCR beta chain with its context. This entry is derived from a study of T-cell reconstitution after alpha-beta-depleted transplantation in children. A library of TCRbeta sequences, prepared with unique molecular identifiers, was generated. TCRdb independently ran MiXCR on the PCR reads; one entry per CDR3 protein. The table lists a few hundred thousand distinct CDR3 sequences, roughly 13% of them singletons. This CDR3 is 13 amino acids long. With 3 bases removed from V and 0 bases from J, the gap between germline ends came to 6 bases. Looked up from germline, CDR1 is MNHEY and CDR2 is SMNVEV (reference sequence).

This specimen consisted of PBMCs, mostly from graft donor cells, obtained 360 days after TCRalphabeta/CD19-depleted stem cell transplant. This receptor was taken from a male patient between 10 and 17 years old who had a stem cell transplant for acute myeloid leukemia, so the T cells may come from the graft donor. This chain joins TRBV27 and TRBJ2-7, with unresolved D. CDR3 DNA sequence: TGTGCCAGCAGTTTGGGATACTCCTACGAGCAGTACTTC. The encoded protein is CASSLGYSYEQYF.